The 5 T cell receptor beta chains listed next were all sequenced from one sample in a study of neurological immune-mediated disorders. TCRdb used MiXCR to reprocess the 5' RACE reads, holding one entry per CDR3 protein. The sample carries 55,000 or so distinct CDR3 sequences, roughly 4.6% recorded once. The sequenced sample consisted of PBMCs. The source of these receptors is a man aged 45-65 years with multiple sclerosis.

The sample holds many counts of this clonotype. The chain couples TRBV5-6 to TRBJ2-5; D unclear. This CDR3 comprises 15 residues. Trimming removed 0 bases from V and 5 bases from J, with 14 bases in between. Looked up from germline, CDR1 is SGHDT and CDR2 is YYEEEE. The CDR3 region is CASSLGSHTAETQYF. CDR3 bases: TGTGCCAGCAGCTTGGGGAGCCACACTGCGGAGACCCAGTACTTC.

This clonotype was counted at least ten times. This sequence joins TRBV5-1 and TRBJ2-3, with 9 bases that match TRBD2. CDR1 is SGHRS and CDR2 is YFSETQ in the germline V gene. The J segment lost 6 bases and the V segment lost 4 bases, leaving 9 bases of the junction unmatched. The length of the CDR3 is 15 residues. CDR3 residues: CASSRDSGSADTQYF. For the CDR3, the DNA is TGCGCCAGCAGCAGAGATAGCGGGAGCGCGGATACGCAGTATTTT.

This clonotype has ten or more counts. The junction shows a germline mismatch at one end, possibly a read error. The chain employs TRBV18 and TRBJ2-7, with a tentative D call TRBD1 (6 bases). This CDR3 has 15 amino acids. The germline V gene has CDR1 KGHSH and CDR2 LQKENI. The CDR3 sequence: CASSTPGHTTYEQYF. The CDR3 nucleotides are TGTGCCAGCTCAACACCGGGACACACTACCTACGAGCAGTACTTC.

This sequence joins TRBV20-1 and TRBJ1-3; D unclear. CDR1 DFQATT and CDR2 SNEGSKA come from the germline V gene (reference sequence). CDR3 length: 10 residues. Trimming shortened V by 6 bases and J by 4 bases, and 4 bases separated the two germline ends. The DNA of the CDR3 is TGCAGTGCAATAGGAAACACCATATATTTT. Amino acids: CSAIGNTIYF.

Many counts were recorded for this clonotype. The CDR3 nucleotides are TGTGCCAGCAGCCAAGATGAAATCCACGAGCAGTACTTC. Protein product: CASSQDEIHEQYF. The rearrangement links TRBV4-2 to TRBJ2-7, with D hard to call. From germline, CDR1 is LGHNA and CDR2 YNFKEQ. V was shortened by 0 bases and J by 5 bases, with 8 bases between the two germline ends. The length of the CDR3 is 13 residues.